This TCR beta chain was captured by sequencing in a study of OX40 agonist ivuxolimab in advanced cancers. Study-wide context: Ivuxolimab was an agonistic, fully human IgG2 monoclonal antibody directed against OX40 (CD134), a costimulatory receptor. Intravenous ivuxolimab was administered to patients every 2 weeks at six dose levels: 0.01, 0.1, 0.3, 1.5, 3 and 10 mg/kg. Of the roughly 50 dose-escalation patients, hepatocellular carcinoma was present in around 20, melanoma in approximately 15, renal cell carcinoma in 9 and head and neck cancer in 9. A male proportion of nearly 85% and a mean age of 60 years, ranging from roughly 23 to 85, were recorded for the dose-escalation cohort. Prior anti-PD-1, anti-PD-L1 or anti-CTLA-4 therapy was permitted, and 30% to 45% of dose-escalation patients had received checkpoint inhibitors. Partial responses occurred in three dose-escalation patients: two with cutaneous melanoma and one with hepatocellular carcinoma. Peripheral TCRbeta sequencing aimed to test whether ivuxolimab altered TCR sequence diversity and caused clonal T-cell expansion. The paper reports the monotherapy dose-escalation portion (N of about 56 patients) of the phase I ivuxolimab trial.

Patients with a history of autoimmune disease or receiving systemic immunosuppression were excluded from the trial. Peripheral blood for TCR sequencing was drawn from every dose cohort at baseline, at cycle 4 day 1 and at cycle 7 day 1. Samples were obtained from an open-label, multicenter, first-in-human phase I dose-escalation trial of ivuxolimab. The trial enrolled adults with locally advanced or metastatic head and neck squamous cell, hepatocellular, melanoma or renal cell carcinoma. CD4+ and CD8+ T cells were sorted separately from peripheral blood before TCR sequencing. The study at large found these results: At doses of 0.1 to 3.0 mg/kg, clonal expansion of both CD4+ and CD8+ blood T cells was observed from baseline to week 6. Low levels of normalized T-cell clonal expansion were also seen in some patients who did not respond. In the 0.1-3.0 mg/kg groups, partial responders were among the patients with the lowest normalized peripheral clonal expansion, particularly in CD8+ T cells. Antigen specificity was not determined for the clonally expanded peripheral T cells. On average, CD8+ T cells showed more expanded clones than CD4+ T cells after ivuxolimab.

From the germline V gene (reference sequence), CDR1 is SGHNT and CDR2 is YYREEE. From the cysteine through the phenylalanine, the CDR3 covers 14 amino acids. Just CDR3 DNA is preserved here, 42 bases in frame from base 1. V and J are truncated by 4 bases and 3 bases respectively, leaving an intervening sequence of 13 bases. On this clone itself: The target of this receptor is not known. No much larger clonotype is one base removed from it; base qualities were not supplied.

To sequence the TCRbeta CDR3 region, genomic DNA was isolated from the sorted cells. The immunoSEQ Assay was used to sequence the TCRbeta CDR3 regions. TCRdb provides this immuneACCESS table in a form limited to in-frame rearrangements. Some clones are lacking; in checked studies, under half of them reflect an unresolved V gene, and why the rest are absent is not known. The sample contains 44,000 or so clones, roughly 78% of them found a single time. The top ten clones comprise 1.5% to 2% of the sample. The rearrangement combines TRBV5-4 with TRBJ1-1; the D gene remains uncertain. The receptor comes from an adult with an advanced solid tumor such as melanoma, head and neck, liver or kidney cancer. This specimen consisted of CD4+ or CD8+ T cells sorted from blood, obtained in a trial of the OX40 agonist ivuxolimab. Here the CDR3 is given as CASSPVSKDTEAFF. The sequence in DNA is TGTGCCAGCAGCCCTGTGAGTAAGGACACTGAAGCTTTCTTT.